This paragraph reports one TCR beta chain. The antigen is not known. These data come from a study of T cells after yellow fever vaccination. This CDR3 is 14 amino acids long. The V and J ends lost 4 bases and 0 bases respectively, with 7 bases between them. The germline gives CDR1 MGHRA, CDR2 YSYEKL. Making TCR cDNA involved 5'RACE template switching, which added UMIs and a universal primer site. MiXCR, run by TCRdb on the 5' RACE reads, gives a single entry per CDR3 protein. The sample shows about 310,000 distinct CDR3 sequences, around 4% of them seen only once. Study conclusions and caveats: The study found a weaker secondary response that peaked faster, day 5 versus 15. Once the booster was given, most primary-vaccination clones reappeared, at about 95% for CD4 and approximately 88% for CD8.

The sequence derives from a man younger than 35 who received the YFV17D yellow fever vaccine. The chain is built from TRBV4-1 and TRBJ1-3; D call uncertain. The starting material was PBMCs, obtained on the day of the yellow fever booster vaccination. The CDR3 bases are TGCGCCAGCAGCCTGCTTAGCTCTGGAAACACCATATATTTT. Its translation is CASSLLSSGNTIYF.